This T cell receptor beta chain was recorded in a study of blood T cell repertoires in COVID-19. Turning to the study itself: Whether acute or convalescent, the COVID-19 samples came from the United States, Italy and Spain. Sample material is recorded as cDNA or gDNA derived from T cells, B-cell-depleted T cells, or PBMCs.

Per the original data handling: Quantification of nucleated cells was approximated via reference gene primer amplification. The repertoire was sequenced with immunoSEQ multiplex PCR; TCRdb's copy has only in-frame clones and lacks some. The DNA was the basis for D and trimming; V, J and clone size are from that table. Of 200,000 to 250,000 clones listed, about 87% were seen once; the top ten hold around 1.6%. With 2 bases removed from V and 4 bases from J, the gap between germline ends came to 12 bases. CDR3 length: 14 amino acids. The germline V gene has CDR1 SGHNT and CDR2 YYREEE (reference sequence).

This chain links TRBV5-4 with TRBJ2-5; TRBD1 might be the D (5 bases). The TCR was taken from a man in his 70s with acute or convalescent COVID-19. Sequencing used peripheral blood. The CDR3 spells CASSFPGHRETQYF. DNA for the CDR3: TGTGCCAGCAGCTTTCCAGGGCATAGAGAGACCCAGTACTTC.